This T cell receptor beta chain derives from a study of cytomegalovirus exposure and HLA in healthy donors. Study-wide background: Ancestry clustering placed around four fifths of approximately 420 genotyped donors in the Caucasian-associated cluster.

This PCR relied on a set of 60 Vbeta primers and 13 Jbeta primers. Profiled with immunoSEQ multiplex PCR; TCRdb holds only in-frame clones, not every one. The sample contains roughly 120,000 clones, roughly 77% of which appear only once. Study observations and caveats: Relative to equally common others, HLA-associated TCR beta chains showed greater clonal expansion in a later analysis. A likely sequencing artifact accounted for one observed cluster of highly shared sequence variants. It was confirmed in vitro that a few of the CMV-associated chains were specific for CMV antigens.

Remarks on this clone: Its cognate antigen is unknown.

This receptor was obtained from a man in his fifties in good health and CMV-seropositive. The sample comprised PBMCs.

The CDR3 spells CASSPQGSKQAQYF. CDR3 sequence (DNA): TGTGCCAGTAGTCCACAGGGGTCTAAACAGGCGCAGTATTTT. The V and J genes are TRBV19 and TRBJ2-3; 7 bases are shared with TRBD1. With 5 bases clipped from V and 10 bases from J, the junction kept 12 bases outside the gene matches. The CDR3 contains 14 residues. The germline V gene encodes CDR1 LNHDA and CDR2 SQIVND (reference sequence).